The source of this T cell receptor (beta chain) is a study of blood T cell repertoires in COVID-19. Study-wide background: The origin of the acute and convalescent COVID-19 samples was the United States, Italy and Spain. From T cells, B-cell-depleted T cells, or PBMCs came the material, which was cDNA or gDNA.

In the source study's methods: Reference gene primer amplification yielded estimated nucleated cell counts. Assay used: immunoSEQ multiplex PCR; TCRdb lists only in-frame clones, some missing. V and J calls and clone size are as listed in that table; D and trimming were resolved from the DNA. The profile shows 200,000 to 250,000 clones, around 88% of them singletons. The trim removed 7 bases at V and 7 bases at J, leaving 8 bases unmatched. The germline V gene has CDR1 LNHDA and CDR2 SQIVND (reference sequence). This CDR3 spans 15 amino acids. Seattle's cohort entered during active infection and was followed longitudinally.

The receptor comes from a woman over 75 with COVID-19, enrolled during active disease. The chain has TRBV19 and TRBJ1-4, with 11 positions matching TRBD1. Specimen: peripheral blood. The CDR3 sequence: CASTPRGQGVEKLFF. The CDR3 DNA follows: TGTGCCAGTACCCCTAGGGGACAGGGGGTTGAAAAACTGTTTTTT.